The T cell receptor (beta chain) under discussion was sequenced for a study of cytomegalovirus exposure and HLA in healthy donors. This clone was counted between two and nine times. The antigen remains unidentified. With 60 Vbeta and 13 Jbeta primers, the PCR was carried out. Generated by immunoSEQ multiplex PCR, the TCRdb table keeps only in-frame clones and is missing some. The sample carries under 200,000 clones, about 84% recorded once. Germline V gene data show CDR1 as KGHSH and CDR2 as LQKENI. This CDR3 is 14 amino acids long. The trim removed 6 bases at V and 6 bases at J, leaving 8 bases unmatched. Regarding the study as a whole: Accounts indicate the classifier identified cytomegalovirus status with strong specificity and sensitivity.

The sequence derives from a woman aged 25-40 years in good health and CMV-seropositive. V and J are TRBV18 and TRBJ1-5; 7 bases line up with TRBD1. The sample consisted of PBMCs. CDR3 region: CASSLAQGVQPQHF. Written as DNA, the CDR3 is TGTGCCAGCTCGCTGGCCCAGGGGGTTCAGCCCCAGCATTTT. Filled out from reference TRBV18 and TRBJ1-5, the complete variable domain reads NAGVMQNPRHLVRRRGQEARLRCSPMKGHSHVYWYRQLPEEGLKFMVYLQKENIIDESGMPKERFSAEFPKEGPSILRIQQVVRGDSAAYFCASSLAQGVQPQHFGDGTRLSIL.